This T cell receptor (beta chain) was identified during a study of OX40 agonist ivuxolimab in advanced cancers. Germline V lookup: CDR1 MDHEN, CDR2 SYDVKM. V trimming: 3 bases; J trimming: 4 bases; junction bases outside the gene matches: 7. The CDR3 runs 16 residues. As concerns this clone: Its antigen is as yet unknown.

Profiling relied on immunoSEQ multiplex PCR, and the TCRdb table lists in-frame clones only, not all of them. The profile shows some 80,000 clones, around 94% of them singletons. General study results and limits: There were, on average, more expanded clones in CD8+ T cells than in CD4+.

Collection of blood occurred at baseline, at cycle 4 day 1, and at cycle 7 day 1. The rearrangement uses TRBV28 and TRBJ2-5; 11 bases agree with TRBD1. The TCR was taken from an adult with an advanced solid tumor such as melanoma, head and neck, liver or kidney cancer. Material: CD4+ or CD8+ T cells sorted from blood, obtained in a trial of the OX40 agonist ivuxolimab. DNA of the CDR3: TGTGCCAGCAGTTTCCCCCGGACAGGGGGCATAGAGACCCAGTACTTC. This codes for CASSFPRTGGIETQYF.